Given below is one T cell receptor (beta chain) in context. This entry comes from a study of blood T cell repertoires in COVID-19. Only in-frame clones appear in the TCRdb table, and some are missing; sequencing was by immunoSEQ multiplex PCR. The sample lists under 200,000 clones, 84% occurring once. The CDR3 has 18 residues. V lost 8 bases, J lost 0 bases, and 23 bases lay in between. Germline assignment: CDR1 SEHNR and CDR2 FQNEAQ (reference sequence). The TCR sequence derives from a man aged 18 to 30 with active or convalescent COVID-19. Specimen: peripheral blood. This chain joins TRBV7-9 and TRBJ1-3; D perhaps matches TRBD1 (5 bases). The CDR3 spells CASLRRGERGPSGNTIYF. CDR3 bases: TGTGCCAGCCTCCGGCGGGGGGAGCGAGGGCCCTCTGGAAACACCATATATTTT.